The entry below gives a single TCR beta chain sequence along with its context. Its specificity is not known. Naive CD8 cells were CD45RO-negative, positively selected for CCR7, excluding terminally differentiated effector memory CD45RA+ cells. All donors were healthy HIV-negative adults lacking recent acute infections or vaccinations. This record comes from a study of shared clonotypes between healthy human individuals. This CDR3 contains 15 residues. With 5 bases clipped from V and 4 bases from J, the junction kept 10 bases outside the gene matches. Germline loops: CDR1 MNHEY, CDR2 SMNVEV (reference sequence). The repertoire was sequenced with immunoSEQ multiplex PCR; TCRdb's copy has only in-frame clones and lacks some. The table includes about 820,000 clones, over 90% detected once. Whole-study findings and limits: Across four donors, naive CD4 shared roughly 5.2%, naive CD8 3% to 3.5%, memory CD4 more than 2%, memory CD8 0.4%.

Input material: naive CD8+ T cells sorted from blood. The chain uses TRBV27 and TRBJ2-7; 8 bases agree with TRBD2. The receptor comes from a man aged 30 to 45 in good health. CDR3 in amino acids: CASSPLGAGAYEQYF. DNA for the CDR3: TGTGCCAGCAGTCCCCTGGGAGCGGGAGCGTACGAGCAGTACTTC.